This T cell receptor beta chain stems from a study of blood T cells in healthy people across ages (dated by TCRdb to about 2015). Regarding the study in general: In model experiments, template switching captured about one uniquely barcoded TCR beta cDNA molecule for every two T cells. To track age-related changes in TCR beta repertoire diversity, the study relied on deep sequencing normalized with unique cDNA molecular identifiers. Donors were grouped into four age groups: young (average about 15 years), middle-aged (approximately 41), aged (around 60) and long-lived (just over 80). The study analyzed two additional independent replicas of 1 million unique cDNA reads from the same blood draw for two donors, one aged 18 to 30 and one aged 80 or older.

Study-wide findings and limitations: Compared with the aged group, the long-lived group had more naive CD4+ T cells, fewer expanded clones and increased TCR diversity, suggesting age selection. Since profiling was done on bulk unsorted PBMCs, naive and antigen-experienced compartments could not be conclusively compared. Donor CMV infection status was unknown, potentially confounding age-related changes in expanded clonotypes. A strong correlation was found between observed TCR beta diversity and the percentage of naive T cells measured by flow cytometry. Observed TCR beta diversity per million T cells fell roughly linearly with age, and a significant reduction was already apparent by age approximately 40. Estimates of total diversity from one million sequenced T cells were regarded as lower bounds and underestimates.

Sequences MGHRA (CDR1) and YSYEKL (CDR2) are obtained from the germline V gene. The CDR3 runs 18 amino acids, cysteine and phenylalanine included. Only CDR3 DNA remains: 54 bases, in frame from the first base. About this clonotype itself: Its antigen specificity is not known. This may come from a read error, since a much larger clone is one base off.

The library came from 5' RACE. The data were produced on an Illumina HiSeq 2500. A second PCR of about 7 to 12 cycles was run with a J-beta primer mix and a sample-barcoded 5' primer. A unique molecular identifier was introduced onto each TCR beta cDNA molecule by a template-switch 5' adaptor carrying 12 random nucleotides. Each sample yielded at least 3 million CDR3-containing paired-end reads. First-strand cDNA synthesis was performed from all RNA using the Mint cDNA synthesis kit, with priming by a TRBC-specific oligonucleotide. Following uracil-DNA glycosylase treatment, all cDNA underwent a first 18-cycle PCR with the universal primers M1SS and BC2_uni_R. In the source study's methods: Normalization of each sample was performed by random selection of 1 million high-quality reads, each carrying a distinct molecular identifier. Reads with shared molecular identifiers were discarded instead of being binned into consensus sequences. CDR3 identification, clonotype clustering and error correction used MiTCR with a Q25 quality threshold and the strictest error-elimination algorithm. A nonparametric unseen species model using Euler transformation provided a lower-bound estimate of total TCR beta diversity. TCRdb trimmed public reads at Q25 via fastp, called clones via MiXCR and kept in-frame beta chains. Every distinct CDR3 protein forms one entry, paired with its most common genes and DNA. It is TCRdb's table, rather than the study itself, that gives the V and J calls and clone size. This sample is represented by approximately 900,000 distinct CDR3 sequences; approximately 32% of them were singletons. The ten largest account for about 10% of the sample.

The 40 or so donors, aged 6 to 90 years, were systemically healthy Caucasian individuals from Russia. Each donor gave 8 to 10 milliliters of peripheral blood, drawn into EDTA-treated Vacutainer tubes. PBMCs were isolated by Ficoll-Paque density-gradient centrifugation, with at least 6 million obtained per sample. Trizol reagent was used to extract total RNA from the PBMCs, yielding at least 5 micrograms per sample. For every donor, an aliquot of PBMCs went through flow cytometry to measure the percentages of naive CD45RAhigh/CD27high T cells. These data were likewise used in another study, on T cells of mothers and their children. As the second publication notes: Nine systemically healthy Caucasian individuals, comprising three mothers and their six children, were included as donors. cDNA synthesis used all of the extracted RNA, with around 1.4 ug of RNA in each 15 ul reaction. In the second PCR, sample barcodes and 2-4 random nucleotides were introduced via the M1S primer. More than 8 million TCR beta CDR3 reads were obtained from each mother, and about 3 million reads were obtained from each child. In both related and unrelated pairs, thymic selection shapes the output of TCR recombination in a similar way, with inherited differences having only a minor effect. Normalized repertoire overlap in related mother-child pairs was always slightly higher than in unrelated mother-child pairs, but the difference was never significant. Persistent microchimeric T cell clones were not detected, at a sensitivity of 95 to 100 clones per million clonotypes. The study used deep NGS to compare TCR beta repertoires of mothers and children, seeking features distinguishing related mother-child pairs from unrelated individuals. Mothers averaged roughly 36 +/- 4 years of age and children averaged around 10 +/- 4 years. After adapters were ligated using NEBNext reagents, the libraries underwent 100+100 nt paired-end sequencing on an Illumina HiSeq 2000. To avoid cross-contamination, the mother libraries and the child libraries were prepared a month apart and sequenced in separate runs. Between roughly 500,000 and 2,300,000 distinct TCR beta clonotypes were identified per donor. Naive TCR beta clonotypes were estimated from low-frequency clonotypes matched to each donor's FACS-determined naive share, without sorting.

Material for sequencing was blood. The sequence derives from a woman in her 40s in good health. The sequence is built from TRBV4-1 and TRBJ1-6, with TRBD1 identical over 7 junction bases. The CDR3 protein is CTSSQGAQGRAYNSPLHF. The DNA reads as follows: TGCACCAGCAGCCAAGGGGCACAGGGGCGGGCCTATAATTCACCCCTCCACTTT.